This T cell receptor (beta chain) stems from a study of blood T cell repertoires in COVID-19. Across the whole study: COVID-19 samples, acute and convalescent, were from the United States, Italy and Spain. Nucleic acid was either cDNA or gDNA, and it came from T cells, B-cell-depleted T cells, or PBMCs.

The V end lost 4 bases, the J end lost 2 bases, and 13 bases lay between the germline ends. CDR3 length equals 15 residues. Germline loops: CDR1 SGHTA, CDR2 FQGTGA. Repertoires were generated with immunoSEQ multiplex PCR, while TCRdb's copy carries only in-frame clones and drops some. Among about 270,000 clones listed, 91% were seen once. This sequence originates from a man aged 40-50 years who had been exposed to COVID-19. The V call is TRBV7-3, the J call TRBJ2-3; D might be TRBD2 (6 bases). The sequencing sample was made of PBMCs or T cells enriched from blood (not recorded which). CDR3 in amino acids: CASSSGGYDTDTQYF. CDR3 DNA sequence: TGTGCCAGCAGCTCCGGGGGATACGACACAGATACGCAGTATTTT.